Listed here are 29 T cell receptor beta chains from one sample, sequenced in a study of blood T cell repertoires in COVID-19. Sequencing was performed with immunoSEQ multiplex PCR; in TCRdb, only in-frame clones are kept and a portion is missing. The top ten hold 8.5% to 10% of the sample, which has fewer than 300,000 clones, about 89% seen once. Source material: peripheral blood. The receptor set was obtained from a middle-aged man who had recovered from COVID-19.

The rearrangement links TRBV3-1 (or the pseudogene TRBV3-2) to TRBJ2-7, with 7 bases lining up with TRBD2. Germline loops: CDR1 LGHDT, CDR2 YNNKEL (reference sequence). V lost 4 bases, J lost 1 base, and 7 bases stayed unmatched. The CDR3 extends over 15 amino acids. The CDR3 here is CASSRARGVSYEQYF. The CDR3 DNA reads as TGTGCCAGCAGCCGAGCTCGGGGGGTTTCCTACGAGCAGTACTTC.

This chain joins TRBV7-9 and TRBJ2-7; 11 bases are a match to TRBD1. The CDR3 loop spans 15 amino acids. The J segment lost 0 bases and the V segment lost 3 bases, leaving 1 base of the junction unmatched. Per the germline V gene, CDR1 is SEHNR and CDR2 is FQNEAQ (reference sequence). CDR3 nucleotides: TGTGCCAGCAGCTTTGGGACAGGGGGCTCCTACGAGCAGTACTTC. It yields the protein CASSFGTGGSYEQYF.

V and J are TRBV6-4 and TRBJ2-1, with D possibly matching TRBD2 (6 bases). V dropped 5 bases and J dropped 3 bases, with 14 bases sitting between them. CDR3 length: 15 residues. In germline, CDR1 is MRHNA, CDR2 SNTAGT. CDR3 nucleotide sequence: TGTGCCAGCAGTCAAGGAGCGGGCTTCTACAATGAGCAGTTCTTC. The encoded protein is CASSQGAGFYNEQFF.

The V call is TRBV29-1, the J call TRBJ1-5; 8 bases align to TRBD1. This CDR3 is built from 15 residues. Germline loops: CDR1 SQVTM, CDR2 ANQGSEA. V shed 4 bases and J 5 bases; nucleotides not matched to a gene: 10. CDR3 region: CSVAVGQGIDQPQHF. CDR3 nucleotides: TGCAGCGTTGCTGTTGGACAGGGTATTGATCAGCCCCAGCATTTT.

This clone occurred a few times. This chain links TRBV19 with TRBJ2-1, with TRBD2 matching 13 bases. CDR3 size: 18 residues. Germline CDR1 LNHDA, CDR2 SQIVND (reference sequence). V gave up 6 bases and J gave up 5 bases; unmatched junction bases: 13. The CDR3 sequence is CASSSGTSGIGVNNEQFF. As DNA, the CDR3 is TGTGCCAGTAGCTCCGGGACTAGCGGGATCGGGGTAAACAATGAGCAGTTCTTC.

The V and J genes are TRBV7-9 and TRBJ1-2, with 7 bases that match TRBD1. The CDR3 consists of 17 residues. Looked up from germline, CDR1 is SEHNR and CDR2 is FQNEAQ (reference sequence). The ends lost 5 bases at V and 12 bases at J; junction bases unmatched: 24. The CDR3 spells CASSSEDRPQRNWVHTF. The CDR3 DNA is TGTGCCAGCAGCAGTGAGGACAGGCCCCAAAGAAACTGGGTTCACACCTTC.

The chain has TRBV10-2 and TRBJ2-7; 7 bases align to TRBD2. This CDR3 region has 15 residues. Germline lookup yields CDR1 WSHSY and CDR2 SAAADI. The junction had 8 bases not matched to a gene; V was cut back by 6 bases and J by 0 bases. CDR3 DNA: TGCGCCAGCAGCATGGGGCTAGCGGCCTCCTACGAGCAGTACTTC. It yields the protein CASSMGLAASYEQYF.

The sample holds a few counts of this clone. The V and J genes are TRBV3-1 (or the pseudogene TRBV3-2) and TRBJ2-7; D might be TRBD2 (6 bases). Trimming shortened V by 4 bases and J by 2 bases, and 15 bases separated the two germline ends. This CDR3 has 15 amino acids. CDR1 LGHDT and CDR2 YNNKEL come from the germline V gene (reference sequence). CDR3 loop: CASSPRLASPYEQYF. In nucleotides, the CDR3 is TGTGCCAGCAGCCCCCGGCTAGCGTCCCCCTACGAGCAGTACTTC.

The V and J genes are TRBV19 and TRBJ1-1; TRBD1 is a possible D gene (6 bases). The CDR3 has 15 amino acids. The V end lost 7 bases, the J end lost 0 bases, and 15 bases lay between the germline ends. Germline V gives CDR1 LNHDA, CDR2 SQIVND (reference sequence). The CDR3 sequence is CASKGGRGVNTEAFF. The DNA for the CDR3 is TGTGCCAGTAAGGGGGGGCGCGGGGTGAACACTGAAGCTTTCTTT.

CDR3 sequence: CASSAPGTGVYGYTF. In DNA, the CDR3 is TGTGCCAGTAGTGCACCCGGGACAGGGGTCTATGGCTACACCTTC. The V and J genes are TRBV19 and TRBJ1-2; 10 positions match TRBD1. Unmatched junction bases numbered 7, after V lost 5 bases and J lost 4 bases. The CDR3 consists of 15 residues. Germline V gene data show CDR1 as LNHDA and CDR2 as SQIVND (reference sequence).

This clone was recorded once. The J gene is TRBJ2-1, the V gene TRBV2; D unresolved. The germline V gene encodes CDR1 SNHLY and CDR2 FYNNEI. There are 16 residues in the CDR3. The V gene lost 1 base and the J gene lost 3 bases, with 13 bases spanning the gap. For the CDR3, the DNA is TGTGCCAGCAGTGAAGTCGAGAGCCTCGTCTACAATGAGCAGTTCTTC. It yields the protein CASSEVESLVYNEQFF.

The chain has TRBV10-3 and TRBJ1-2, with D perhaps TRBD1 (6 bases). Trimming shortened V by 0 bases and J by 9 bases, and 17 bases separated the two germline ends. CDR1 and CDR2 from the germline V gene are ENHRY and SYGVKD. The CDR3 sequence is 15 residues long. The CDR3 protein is CAISESTGHVRSYTF. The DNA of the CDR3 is TGTGCCATCAGTGAGTCGACGGGACACGTCAGGAGCTACACCTTC.

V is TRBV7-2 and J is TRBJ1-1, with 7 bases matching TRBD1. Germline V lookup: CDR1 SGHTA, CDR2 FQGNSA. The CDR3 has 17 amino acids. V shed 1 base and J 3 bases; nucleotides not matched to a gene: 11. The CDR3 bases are TGTGCCAGCAGCTTAGGAGGGGGCGCCTATGGATACACTGAAGCTTTCTTT. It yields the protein CASSLGGGAYGYTEAFF.

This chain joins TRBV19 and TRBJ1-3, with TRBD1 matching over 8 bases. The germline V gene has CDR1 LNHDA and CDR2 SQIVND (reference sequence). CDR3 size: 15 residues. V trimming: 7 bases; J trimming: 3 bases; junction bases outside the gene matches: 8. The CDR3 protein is CASIPGGVIGNTIYF. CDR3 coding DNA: TGTGCCAGTATTCCAGGGGGCGTTATTGGAAACACCATATATTTT.

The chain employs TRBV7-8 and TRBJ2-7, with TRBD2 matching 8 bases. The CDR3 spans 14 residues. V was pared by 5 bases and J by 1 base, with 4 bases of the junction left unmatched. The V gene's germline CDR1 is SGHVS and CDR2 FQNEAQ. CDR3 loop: CASSPSGSSYEQYF. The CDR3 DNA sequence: TGTGCCAGCAGCCCAAGCGGGAGTTCCTACGAGCAGTACTTC.

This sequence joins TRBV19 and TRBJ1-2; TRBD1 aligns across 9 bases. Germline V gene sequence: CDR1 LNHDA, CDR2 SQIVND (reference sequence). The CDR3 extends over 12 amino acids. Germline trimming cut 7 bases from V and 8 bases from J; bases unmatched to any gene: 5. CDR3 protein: CASNDRGDGYTF. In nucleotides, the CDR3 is TGTGCCAGTAATGACAGGGGGGACGGCTACACCTTC.

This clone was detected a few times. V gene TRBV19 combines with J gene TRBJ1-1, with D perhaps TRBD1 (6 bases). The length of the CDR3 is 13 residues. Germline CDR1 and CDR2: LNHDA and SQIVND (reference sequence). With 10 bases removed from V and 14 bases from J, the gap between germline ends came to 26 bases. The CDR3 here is CATSQGRAMHGFF. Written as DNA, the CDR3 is TGTGCCACCTCACAGGGAAGAGCGATGCACGGATTCTTT.

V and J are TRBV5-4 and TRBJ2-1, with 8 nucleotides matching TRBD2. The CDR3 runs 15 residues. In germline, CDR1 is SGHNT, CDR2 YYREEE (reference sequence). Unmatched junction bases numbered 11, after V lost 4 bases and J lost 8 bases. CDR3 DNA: TGTGCCAGCAGCCCGGCGGGACTAGAATCTTATGAGCAGTTCTTC. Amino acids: CASSPAGLESYEQFF. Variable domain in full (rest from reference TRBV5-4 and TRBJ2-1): ETGVTQSPTHLIKTRGQQVTLRCSSQSGHNTVSWYQQALGQGPQFIFQYYREEENGRGNFPPRFSGLQFPNYSSELNVNALELDDSALYLCASSPAGLESYEQFFGPGTRLTVL.

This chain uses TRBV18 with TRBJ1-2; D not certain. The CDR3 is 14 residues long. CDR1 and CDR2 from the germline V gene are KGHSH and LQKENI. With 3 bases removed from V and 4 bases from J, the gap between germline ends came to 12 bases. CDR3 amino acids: CASSPGPSPYGYTF. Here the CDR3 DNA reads TGTGCCAGCTCACCTGGGCCTTCTCCCTATGGCTACACCTTC.

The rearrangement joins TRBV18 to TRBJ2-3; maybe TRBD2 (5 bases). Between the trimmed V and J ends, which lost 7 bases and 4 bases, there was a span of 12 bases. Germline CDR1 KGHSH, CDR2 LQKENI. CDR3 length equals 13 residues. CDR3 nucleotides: TGTGCCAGCTGTGGCAGGAGGTCAGATACGCAGTATTTT. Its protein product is CASCGRRSDTQYF.

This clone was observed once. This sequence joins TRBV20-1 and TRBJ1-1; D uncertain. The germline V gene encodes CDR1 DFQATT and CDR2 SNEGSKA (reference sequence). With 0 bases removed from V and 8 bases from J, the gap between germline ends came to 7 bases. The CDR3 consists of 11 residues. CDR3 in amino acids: CSARDWPEAFF. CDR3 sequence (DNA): TGCAGTGCTAGAGATTGGCCAGAAGCTTTCTTT.

The CDR3 DNA reads TGTGCCAGCAGTCCACCCGGGTGGCAGGGCTACGAGCAGTACTTC. Amino acid sequence: CASSPPGWQGYEQYF. V is TRBV6-2 or TRBV6-3 and J is TRBJ2-7; TRBD1 is a possible D gene (5 bases). Trimming removed 5 bases from V and 3 bases from J, with 17 bases in between. Germline lookup yields CDR1 MNHEY and CDR2 SVGEGT. This CDR3 is 15 amino acids long.

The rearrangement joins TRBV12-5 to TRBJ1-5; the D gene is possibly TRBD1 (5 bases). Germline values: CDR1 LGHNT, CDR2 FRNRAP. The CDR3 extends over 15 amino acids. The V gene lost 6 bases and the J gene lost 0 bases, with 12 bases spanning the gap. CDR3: CASGLDMNSNQPQHF. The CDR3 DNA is TGTGCTAGTGGCCTGGACATGAATAGCAATCAGCCCCAGCATTTT.

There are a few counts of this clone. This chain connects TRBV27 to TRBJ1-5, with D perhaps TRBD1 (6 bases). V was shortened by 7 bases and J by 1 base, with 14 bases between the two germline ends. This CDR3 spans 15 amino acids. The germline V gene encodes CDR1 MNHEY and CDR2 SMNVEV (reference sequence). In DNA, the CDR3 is TGTGCCAGCAAGACAGGAGGTTACAGCAATCAGCCCCAGCATTTT. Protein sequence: CASKTGGYSNQPQHF.

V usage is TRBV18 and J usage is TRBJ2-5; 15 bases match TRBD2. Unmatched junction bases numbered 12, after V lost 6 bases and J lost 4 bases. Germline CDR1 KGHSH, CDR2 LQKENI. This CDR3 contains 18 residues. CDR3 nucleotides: TGTGCCAGCTCCCCCATTCGGACTAGCGGGGGGGCCGGAGAGACCCAGTACTTC. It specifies CASSPIRTSGGAGETQYF.

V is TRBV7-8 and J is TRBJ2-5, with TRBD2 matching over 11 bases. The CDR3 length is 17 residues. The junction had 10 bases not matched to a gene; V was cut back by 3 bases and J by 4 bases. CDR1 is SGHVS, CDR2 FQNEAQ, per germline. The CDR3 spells CASSLVVAGGIGETQYF. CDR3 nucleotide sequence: TGTGCCAGCAGCTTGGTGGTAGCGGGGGGGATTGGAGAGACCCAGTACTTC. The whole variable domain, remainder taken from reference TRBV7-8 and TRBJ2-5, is GAGVSQSPRYKVAKRGQDVALRCDPISGHVSLFWYQQALGQGPEFLTYFQNEAQLDKSGLPSDRFFAERPEGSVSTLKIQRTQQEDSAVYLCASSLVVAGGIGETQYFGPGTRLLVL.

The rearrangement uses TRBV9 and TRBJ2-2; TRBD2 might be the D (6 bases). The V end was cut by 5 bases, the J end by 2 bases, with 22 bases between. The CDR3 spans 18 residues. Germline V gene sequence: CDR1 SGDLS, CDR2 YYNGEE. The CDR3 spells CASRDPVAVPINTGELFF. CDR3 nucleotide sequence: TGTGCCAGCAGGGACCCAGTAGCGGTACCAATCAACACCGGGGAGCTGTTTTTT.

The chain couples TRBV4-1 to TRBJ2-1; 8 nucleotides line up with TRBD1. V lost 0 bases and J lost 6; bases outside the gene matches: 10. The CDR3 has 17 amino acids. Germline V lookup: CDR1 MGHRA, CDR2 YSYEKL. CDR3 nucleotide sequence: TGCGCCAGCAGCCAAGATCTGGCAGGGGGCAGATTCAATGAGCAGTTCTTC. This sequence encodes CASSQDLAGGRFNEQFF.

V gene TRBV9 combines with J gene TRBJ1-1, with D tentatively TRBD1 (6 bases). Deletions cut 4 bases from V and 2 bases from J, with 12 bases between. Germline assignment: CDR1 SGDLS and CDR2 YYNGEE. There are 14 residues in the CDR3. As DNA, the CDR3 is TGTGCCAGCAGCTCTAGGACAGCCAACACTGAAGCTTTCTTT. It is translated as CASSSRTANTEAFF. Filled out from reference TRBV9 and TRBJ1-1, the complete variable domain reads DSGVTQTPKHLITATGQRVTLRCSPRSGDLSVYWYQQSLDQGLQFLIQYYNGEERAKGNILERFSAQQFPDLHSELNLSSLELGDSALYFCASSSRTANTEAFFGQGTRLTVV.